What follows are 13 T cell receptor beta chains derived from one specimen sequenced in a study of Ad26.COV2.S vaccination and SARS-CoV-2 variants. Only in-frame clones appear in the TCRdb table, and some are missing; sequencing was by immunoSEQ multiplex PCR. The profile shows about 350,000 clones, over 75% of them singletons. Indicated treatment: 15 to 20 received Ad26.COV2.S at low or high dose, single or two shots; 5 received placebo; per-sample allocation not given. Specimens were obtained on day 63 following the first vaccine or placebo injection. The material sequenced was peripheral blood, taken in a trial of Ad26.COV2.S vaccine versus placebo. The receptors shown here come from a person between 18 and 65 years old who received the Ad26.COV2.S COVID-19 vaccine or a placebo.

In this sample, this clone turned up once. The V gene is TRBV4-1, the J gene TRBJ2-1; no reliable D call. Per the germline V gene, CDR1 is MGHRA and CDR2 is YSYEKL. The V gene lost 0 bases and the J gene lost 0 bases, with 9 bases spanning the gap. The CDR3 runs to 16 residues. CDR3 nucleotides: TGCGCCAGCAGCCAAGATGTAGGGATCTCCTACAATGAGCAGTTCTTC. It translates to CASSQDVGISYNEQFF.

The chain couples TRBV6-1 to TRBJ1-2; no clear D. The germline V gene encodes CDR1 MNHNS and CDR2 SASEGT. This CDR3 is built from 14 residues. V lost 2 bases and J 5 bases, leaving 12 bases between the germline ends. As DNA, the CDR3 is TGTGCCAGCAGTGAAAATCTGGACCCATATGGCTACACCTTC. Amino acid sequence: CASSENLDPYGYTF.

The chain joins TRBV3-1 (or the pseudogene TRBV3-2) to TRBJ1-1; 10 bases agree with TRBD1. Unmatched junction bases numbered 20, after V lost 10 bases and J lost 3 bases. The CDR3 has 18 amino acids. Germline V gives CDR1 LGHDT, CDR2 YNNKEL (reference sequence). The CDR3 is CAISPRQGAFKEDTEAFF. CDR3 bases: TGTGCCATTAGTCCGAGACAGGGGGCCTTCAAAGAGGACACTGAAGCTTTCTTT.

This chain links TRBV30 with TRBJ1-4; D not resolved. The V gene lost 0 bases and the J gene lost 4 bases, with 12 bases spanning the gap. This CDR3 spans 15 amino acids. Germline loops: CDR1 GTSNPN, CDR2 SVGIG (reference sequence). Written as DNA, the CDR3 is TGTGCCTGGAGTGTCCTAACCGCCTTTAATGAAAAACTGTTTTTT. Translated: CAWSVLTAFNEKLFF. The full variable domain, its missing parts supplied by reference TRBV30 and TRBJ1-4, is SQTIHQWPATLVQPVGSPLSLECTVEGTSNPNLYWYRQAAGRGLQLLFYSVGIGQISSEVPQNLSASRPQDRQFILSSKKLLLSDSGFYLCAWSVLTAFNEKLFFGSGTQLSVL.

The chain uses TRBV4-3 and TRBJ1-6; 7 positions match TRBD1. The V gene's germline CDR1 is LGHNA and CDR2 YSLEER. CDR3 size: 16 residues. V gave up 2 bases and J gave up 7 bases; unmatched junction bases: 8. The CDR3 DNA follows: TGCGCCAGCAGCCAACTGGCCGGGACAGCCAATTCACCCCTCCACTTT. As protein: CASSQLAGTANSPLHF.

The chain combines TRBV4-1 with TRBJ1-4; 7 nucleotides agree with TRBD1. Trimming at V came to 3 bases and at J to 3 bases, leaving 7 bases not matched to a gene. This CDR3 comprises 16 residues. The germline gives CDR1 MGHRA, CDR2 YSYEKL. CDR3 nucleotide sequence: TGCGCCAGCAGCCATTCGGACAGGAGCCCTAATGAAAAACTGTTTTTT. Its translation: CASSHSDRSPNEKLFF.

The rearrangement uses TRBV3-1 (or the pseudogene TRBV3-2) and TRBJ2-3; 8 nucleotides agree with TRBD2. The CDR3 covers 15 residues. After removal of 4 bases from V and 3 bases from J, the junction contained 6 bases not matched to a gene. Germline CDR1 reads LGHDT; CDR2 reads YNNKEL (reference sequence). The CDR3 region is CASSLQSGGTDTQYF. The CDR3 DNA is TGTGCCAGCAGCCTGCAAAGCGGGGGAACAGATACGCAGTATTTT.

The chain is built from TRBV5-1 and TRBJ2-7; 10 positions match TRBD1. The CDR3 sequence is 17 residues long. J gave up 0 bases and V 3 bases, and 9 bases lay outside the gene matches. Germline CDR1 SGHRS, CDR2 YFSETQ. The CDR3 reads CASSSRTGGYSSYEQYF. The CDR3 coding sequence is TGCGCCAGCAGCTCAAGGACAGGGGGTTATTCCTCCTACGAGCAGTACTTC.

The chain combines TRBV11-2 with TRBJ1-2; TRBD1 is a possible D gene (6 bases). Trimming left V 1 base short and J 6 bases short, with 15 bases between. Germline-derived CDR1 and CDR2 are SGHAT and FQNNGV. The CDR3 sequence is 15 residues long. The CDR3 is CASSLGLGRGHGYTF. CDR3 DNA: TGTGCCAGCAGCTTAGGTCTCGGCAGGGGACATGGCTACACCTTC.

CDR3 sequence reads: CASSAGRDSGELFF. In nucleotides, the CDR3 is TGTGCCAGCAGCGCAGGAAGGGATTCCGGGGAGCTGTTTTTT. The chain couples TRBV7-3 to TRBJ2-2; D unclear. Trimming removed 5 bases at V and 6 bases at J, with 13 bases between. The germline V gene has CDR1 SGHTA and CDR2 FQGTGA. CDR3 length: 14 residues.

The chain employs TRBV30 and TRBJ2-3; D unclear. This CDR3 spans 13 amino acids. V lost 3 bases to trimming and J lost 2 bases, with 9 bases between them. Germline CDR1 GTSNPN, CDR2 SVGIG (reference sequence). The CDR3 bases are TGTGCCTGGAGCCTAGAGAACACAGATACGCAGTATTTT. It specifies CAWSLENTDTQYF.

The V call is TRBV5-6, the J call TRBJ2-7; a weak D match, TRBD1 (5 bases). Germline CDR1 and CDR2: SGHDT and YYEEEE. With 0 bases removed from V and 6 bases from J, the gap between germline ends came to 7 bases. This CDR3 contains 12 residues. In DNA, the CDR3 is TGTGCCAGCAGCTTGGCCAGGGCCGAGCAGTACTTC. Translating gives CASSLARAEQYF.

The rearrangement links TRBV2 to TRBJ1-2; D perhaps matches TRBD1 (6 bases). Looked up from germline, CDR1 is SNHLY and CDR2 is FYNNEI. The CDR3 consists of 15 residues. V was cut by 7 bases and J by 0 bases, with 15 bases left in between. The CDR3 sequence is CASTGARTANYGYTF. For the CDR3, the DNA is TGTGCCAGCACCGGGGCGAGGACAGCTAACTATGGCTACACCTTC.